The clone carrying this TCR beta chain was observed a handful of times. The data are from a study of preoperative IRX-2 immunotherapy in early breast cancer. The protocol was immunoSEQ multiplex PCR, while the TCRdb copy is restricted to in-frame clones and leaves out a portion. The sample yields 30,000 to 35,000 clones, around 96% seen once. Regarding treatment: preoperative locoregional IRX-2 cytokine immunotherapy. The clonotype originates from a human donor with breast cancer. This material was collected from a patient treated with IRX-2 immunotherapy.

The CDR3 reads CAWSGVYGYTF. The DNA of the CDR3 is TGTGCCTGGAGTGGAGTCTATGGCTACACCTTC. The chain carries TRBV30 and TRBJ1-2; no clear D gene. CDR1 is GTSNPN, CDR2 SVGIG, per germline (reference sequence). Between the trimmed V and J ends, which lost 1 base and 4 bases, there was a span of 4 bases. This CDR3 contains 11 residues.